Listed below are T cell receptor beta chains from one sample, sequenced in a study of T cell responses to AZD1222 COVID-19 vaccine. Sequencing was performed with immunoSEQ multiplex PCR; in TCRdb, only in-frame clones are kept and a portion is missing. The sample lists about 150,000 clones; about nine tenths were seen once. Material: peripheral blood, obtained on day 0 of MenACWY control vaccination. The receptor set was obtained from an adult in good health. Each CDR3 is given with its conserved first and last residue. Each record gives: J gene, D gene, clone size, V gene, CDR3 protein, CDR3 DNA. A D gene is named only where the DNA matches it firmly. Clone size, where shown, is once, few, many, or a class for clones that have expanded.

>TRBJ2-7|NA|NA|TRBV5-1
CASRDTSTAYEQYF
TGCGCCAGCAGGGATACTAGCACCGCCTACGAGCAGTACTTC
>TRBJ1-5|NA|NA|TRBV7-2
CASSLGGYSNQPQHF
TGTGCCAGCAGCTTAGGGGGATATAGCAATCAGCCCCAGCATTTT
>TRBJ2-3|NA|once|TRBV5-5
CASIRGRADTQYF
TGTGCCAGCATCCGAGGGCGAGCAGATACGCAGTATTTT
>TRBJ2-5|TRBD2|NA|TRBV6-6
CASSPWTSGGAGETQYF
TGTGCCAGCAGTCCTTGGACTAGCGGGGGGGCAGGGGAGACCCAGTACTTC
>TRBJ1-4|NA|NA|TRBV7-9
CASRERDGGNEKLFF
TGTGCCAGCAGGGAGAGGGACGGCGGTAATGAAAAACTGTTTTTT
>TRBJ1-2|NA|few|TRBV7-2
CASSRNLADGYTF
TGTGCCAGCAGTCGGAATTTAGCGGATGGCTACACCTTC
>TRBJ1-6|TRBD1|NA|TRBV5-1
CASRSIQGEVNSPLHF
TGCGCCAGCAGGTCGATACAGGGGGAGGTAAATTCACCCCTCCACTTT
>TRBJ1-1|TRBD1|NA|TRBV11-3
CASSFRTGPLNTEAFF
TGTGCCAGCAGCTTCCGGACAGGGCCCCTGAACACTGAAGCTTTCTTT
>TRBJ2-5|NA|NA|TRBV5-6
CASSIPPGLAEGQETQYF
TGTGCCAGCAGCATCCCCCCAGGGTTGGCGGAGGGCCAAGAGACCCAGTACTTC
>TRBJ2-7|NA|NA|TRBV30
CAWGDLSYEQYF
TGTGCCTGGGGGGACCTGAGTTACGAGCAGTACTTC
>TRBJ1-3|NA|few|TRBV6-5
CASSTGNTIYF
TGTGCCAGCAGTACTGGAAACACCATATATTTT
>TRBJ2-1|NA|many|TRBV2
CASTEGGLSGNEQFF
TGTGCCAGCACTGAGGGAGGACTATCTGGCAATGAGCAGTTCTTC
>TRBJ2-1|TRBD2|NA|TRBV7-9
CASSPGTSGYGNEQFF
TGTGCCAGCAGCCCTGGGACTAGCGGGTATGGCAATGAGCAGTTCTTC
>TRBJ2-7|NA|few|TRBV5-1
CASSFLTGNSYEQYF
TGCGCCAGCAGCTTCCTGACAGGAAACTCCTACGAGCAGTACTTC